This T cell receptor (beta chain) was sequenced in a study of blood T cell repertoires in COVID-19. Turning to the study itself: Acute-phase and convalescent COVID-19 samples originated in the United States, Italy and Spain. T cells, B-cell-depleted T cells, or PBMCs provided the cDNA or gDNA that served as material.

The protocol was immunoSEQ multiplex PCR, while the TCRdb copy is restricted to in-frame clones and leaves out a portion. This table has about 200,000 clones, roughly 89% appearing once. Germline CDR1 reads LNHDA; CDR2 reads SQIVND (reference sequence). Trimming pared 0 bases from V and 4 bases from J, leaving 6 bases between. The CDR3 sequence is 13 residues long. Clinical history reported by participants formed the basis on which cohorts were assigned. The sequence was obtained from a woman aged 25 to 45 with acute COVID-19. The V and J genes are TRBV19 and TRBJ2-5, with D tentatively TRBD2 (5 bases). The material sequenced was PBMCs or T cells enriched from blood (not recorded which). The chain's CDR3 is CASSIERGETQYF. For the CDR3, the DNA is TGTGCCAGTAGTATAGAACGGGGAGAGACCCAGTACTTC. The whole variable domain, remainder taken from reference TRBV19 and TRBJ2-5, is DGGITQSPKYLFRKEGQNVTLSCEQNLNHDAMYWYRQDPGQGLRLIYYSQIVNDFQKGDIAEGYSVSREKKESFPLTVTSAQKNPTAFYLCASSIERGETQYFGPGTRLLVL.